These T cell receptor beta chains were read from a single sample in a study of blood T cell repertoires in COVID-19. TCRdb keeps only in-frame clones here, not all; method: immunoSEQ multiplex PCR. The repertoire consists of 150,000 or so clones, with about 85% occurring once and the leading ten covering 0.63%. Source material: peripheral blood. Every receptor here comes from a man between 60 and 75 years old with COVID-19, enrolled during active disease. The CDR3 runs from the conserved cysteine through the conserved F or W. D genes are given only for firm matches. Clone size is not always given. Where it is, it says once, few, many or a class for expanded clones.

d_gene: TRBD2; v_gene: TRBV11-2; j_gene: TRBJ2-2; abundance: .; CDR3nt: TGTGCCAGCAGCTTAGACGGACTAGCGGGGTCCGGGGAGCTGTTTTTT; CDR3aa: CASSLDGLAGSGELFF
d_gene: TRBD2; v_gene: TRBV6-5; j_gene: TRBJ2-7; abundance: .; CDR3nt: TGTGCCAGCAGTTCAGCCAGGGAGGGGTCCTACGAGCAGTACTTC; CDR3aa: CASSSAREGSYEQYF
d_gene: .; v_gene: TRBV12-3/TRBV12-4; j_gene: TRBJ1-3; abundance: .; CDR3nt: TGTGCCAGCAGTTTAGGTTTAGGAAACACCATATATTTT; CDR3aa: CASSLGLGNTIYF
d_gene: .; v_gene: TRBV5-4; j_gene: TRBJ1-4; abundance: once; CDR3nt: TGTGCCAGCTCCCCGGGGATGGGCACTACTAATGAAAAACTGTTTTTT; CDR3aa: CASSPGMGTTNEKLFF
d_gene: .; v_gene: TRBV10-3; j_gene: TRBJ1-2; abundance: .; CDR3nt: TGTGCCATCAGTGTTACACAGGGTTCGTACACCTTC; CDR3aa: CAISVTQGSYTF
d_gene: .; v_gene: TRBV7-2; j_gene: TRBJ2-5; abundance: .; CDR3nt: TGTGCCAGCAGCTTAGGTGGCCTCCAAGAGACCCAGTACTTC; CDR3aa: CASSLGGLQETQYF
d_gene: TRBD1; v_gene: TRBV7-9; j_gene: TRBJ1-3; abundance: .; CDR3nt: TGTGCCAGCAGCAGACAGGGCTCTGGAAACACCATATATTTT; CDR3aa: CASSRQGSGNTIYF
d_gene: .; v_gene: TRBV7-8; j_gene: TRBJ1-5; abundance: .; CDR3nt: TGTGCCAGCAGCTCACAGAGACAGAGCAATAGCAATCAGCCCCAGCATTTT; CDR3aa: CASSSQRQSNSNQPQHF
d_gene: .; v_gene: TRBV19; j_gene: TRBJ2-3; abundance: .; CDR3nt: TGTGCCAGTAGCGAGCGGGCGAGCACAGATACGCAGTATTTT; CDR3aa: CASSERASTDTQYF
d_gene: TRBD1; v_gene: TRBV2; j_gene: TRBJ2-3; abundance: .; CDR3nt: TGTGCCAGCTCGACAGGGGGGCCTCTCACAGATACGCAGTATTTT; CDR3aa: CASSTGGPLTDTQYF
d_gene: .; v_gene: TRBV6-5; j_gene: TRBJ2-1; abundance: .; CDR3nt: TGTGCCAGCAGTTACTCCATCGGGATTTTCTACAATGAGCAGTTCTTC; CDR3aa: CASSYSIGIFYNEQFF
d_gene: .; v_gene: TRBV6-2/TRBV6-3; j_gene: TRBJ1-4; abundance: .; CDR3nt: TGTGCCAGCAGCCCCTATCGGGAGAGTCTACTAACTAATGAAAAACTGTTTTTT; CDR3aa: CASSPYRESLLTNEKLFF
d_gene: .; v_gene: TRBV5-4; j_gene: TRBJ2-3; abundance: .; CDR3nt: TGTGCCAGCAGCTTGGACGGGGGTGGGACAGATACGCAGTATTTT; CDR3aa: CASSLDGGGTDTQYF
d_gene: .; v_gene: TRBV14; j_gene: TRBJ1-6; abundance: .; CDR3nt: TGTGCCAGCAGCCGGGGAGGGGGTGGACCCCTCCACTTT; CDR3aa: CASSRGGGGPLHF
d_gene: .; v_gene: TRBV5-1; j_gene: TRBJ2-3; abundance: .; CDR3nt: TGCGCCAGCAGAAGGCAGGGGAGGGAAGCCACAGATACGCAGTATTTT; CDR3aa: CASRRQGREATDTQYF
d_gene: TRBD1; v_gene: TRBV7-2; j_gene: TRBJ1-6; abundance: few; CDR3nt: TGTGCCAGCAGCATCGACAGGGGAGGGTCACCCCTCCACTTT; CDR3aa: CASSIDRGGSPLHF
d_gene: .; v_gene: TRBV27; j_gene: TRBJ2-2; abundance: .; CDR3nt: TGTGCCAGCAGTTTTTCAGGAGGTGTGGCCGGGGAGCTGTTTTTT; CDR3aa: CASSFSGGVAGELFF
d_gene: .; v_gene: TRBV5-8; j_gene: TRBJ1-4; abundance: .; CDR3nt: TGTGCCAGCAGCTTGGGGGGACACCTCACTTCGGGAAAACTGTTTTTT; CDR3aa: CASSLGGHLTSGKLFF
d_gene: .; v_gene: TRBV2; j_gene: TRBJ1-5; abundance: .; CDR3nt: TGTGCCAGCAATGATCTAGGCAATCAGCCCCAGCATTTT; CDR3aa: CASNDLGNQPQHF
d_gene: TRBD2; v_gene: TRBV6-2/TRBV6-3; j_gene: TRBJ2-7; abundance: .; CDR3nt: TGTGCCAGCAGTTACCAGGTGGGGGGGAAGTTTCCCCAGTACTTC; CDR3aa: CASSYQVGGKFPQYF
d_gene: .; v_gene: TRBV7-8; j_gene: TRBJ1-6; abundance: .; CDR3nt: TGTGCCAGCAGCTTGACAGCAAATAATTCACCCCTCCACTTT; CDR3aa: CASSLTANNSPLHF
d_gene: .; v_gene: TRBV27; j_gene: TRBJ1-5; abundance: .; CDR3nt: TGTGCCAGCAGTATACAGGGTTGGAGCAATCAGCCCCAGCATTTT; CDR3aa: CASSIQGWSNQPQHF
d_gene: TRBD1; v_gene: TRBV28; j_gene: TRBJ2-1; abundance: .; CDR3nt: TGTGCCAGCAGTTTACCCGGGACAGGGTCTCGAGAGCAGTTCTTC; CDR3aa: CASSLPGTGSREQFF